Shown below are 19 T cell receptor beta chains from a single sample sequenced in a study of T cell changes during pregnancy in multiple sclerosis. Sequencing used immunoSEQ multiplex PCR; TCRdb keeps in-frame clones, though not all of them. The data hold about 99,000 clones, with approximately 93% observed a single time. The specimen was peripheral blood, collected after pregnancy. These receptors all stem from a female donor with multiple sclerosis, enrolled in a pregnancy study.

V usage is TRBV4-1 and J usage is TRBJ1-5, with no clear D. V lost 1 base to trimming and J lost 4 bases, with 8 bases between them. The CDR3 runs to 14 residues. The V gene's germline CDR1 is MGHRA and CDR2 YSYEKL. CDR3 loop: CASSQVGENQPQHF. CDR3 nucleotides: TGCGCCAGCAGCCAAGTGGGCGAAAATCAGCCCCAGCATTTT.

This chain connects TRBV29-1 to TRBJ1-1; 7 bases match TRBD1. V lost 4 bases, J lost 11 bases, and 10 bases stayed unmatched. This CDR3 spans 12 amino acids. Germline V gene sequence: CDR1 SQVTM, CDR2 ANQGSEA. The CDR3 protein is CSVGEGAVGAFF. CDR3 DNA: TGCAGCGTTGGAGAGGGGGCCGTGGGGGCTTTCTTT.

This clone was found a few times. This chain joins TRBV29-1 and TRBJ2-2, with D maybe TRBD1 (6 bases). CDR3 size: 14 residues. Trimming pared 3 bases from V and 4 bases from J, leaving 12 bases between. Germline assignment: CDR1 SQVTM and CDR2 ANQGSEA. DNA of the CDR3: TGCAGCGTTGATGGTCCAGGGGTCACCGGGGAGCTGTTTTTT. Translation: CSVDGPGVTGELFF.

V is TRBV5-4 and J is TRBJ1-2, with D possibly matching TRBD1 (5 bases). Trimming stripped 4 bases from V and 8 bases from J, with 24 bases between. The CDR3 loop spans 16 amino acids. Germline CDR1 and CDR2: SGHNT and YYREEE (reference sequence). The CDR3 is CASSTPSDSPLGGYTF. The CDR3 coding sequence is TGTGCCAGCAGCACCCCCTCCGACAGCCCCTTGGGAGGCTACACCTTC.

This clone was seen a handful of times. The rearrangement joins TRBV19 to TRBJ1-1; D possibly corresponds to TRBD1 (6 bases). V was cut by 1 base and J by 5 bases, with 14 bases left in between. CDR1 is LNHDA and CDR2 is SQIVND in the germline V gene (reference sequence). There are 15 residues in the CDR3. DNA of the CDR3: TGTGCCAGTAGTATAGGGACGACAGGTTGGACTGAAGCTTTCTTT. It is translated as CASSIGTTGWTEAFF.

The rearrangement links TRBV7-9 to TRBJ1-1; unclear D gene. Trimming took 2 bases from V and 2 from J, leaving 12 bases between them. This CDR3 region has 15 residues. Germline-derived CDR1 and CDR2 are SEHNR and FQNEAQ (reference sequence). The CDR3 spells CASSLLSTANTEAFF. The CDR3 DNA is TGTGCCAGCAGCTTATTAAGTACAGCCAACACTGAAGCTTTCTTT.

The chain uses TRBV4-3 and TRBJ2-1; D may be TRBD2 (5 bases). Trimming cost V 0 bases and J 3 bases, with 12 bases left between them. CDR1 and CDR2 from the germline V gene are LGHNA and YSLEER. The CDR3 covers 16 residues. The CDR3 region is CASSQESADIYNEQFF. CDR3 sequence (DNA): TGCGCCAGCAGCCAAGAGTCAGCGGATATCTACAATGAGCAGTTCTTC.

This clone was seen more than once but under ten times. The rearrangement uses TRBV18 and TRBJ1-2; 8 bases match TRBD1. J lost 4 bases, V lost 1 base, and 5 bases had no gene match. Germline-derived CDR1 and CDR2 are KGHSH and LQKENI. The CDR3 totals 15 residues. The CDR3 spells CASSPQDRAGYGYTF. The CDR3, as DNA: TGTGCCAGCTCACCACAGGACAGGGCTGGCTATGGCTACACCTTC.

The CDR3 coding sequence is TGTGCCAGCAGCGTAGGTCCAGGGGAGTACCAAGAGACCCAGTACTTC. It yields the protein CASSVGPGEYQETQYF. The chain employs TRBV9 and TRBJ2-5, with D possibly matching TRBD1 (6 bases). The CDR3 is 16 residues long. V gave up 0 bases and J gave up 0 bases, with 12 bases separating them. Germline V lookup: CDR1 SGDLS, CDR2 YYNGEE. The full variable domain, rest sourced from reference TRBV9 and TRBJ2-5, is DSGVTQTPKHLITATGQRVTLRCSPRSGDLSVYWYQQSLDQGLQFLIQYYNGEERAKGNILERFSAQQFPDLHSELNLSSLELGDSALYFCASSVGPGEYQETQYFGPGTRLLVL.

The genes are TRBV5-6 and TRBJ2-7, with TRBD2 identical over 11 bases. This CDR3 comprises 15 residues. V gave up 2 bases and J gave up 9 bases; unmatched junction bases: 10. Germline assignment: CDR1 SGHDT and CDR2 YYEEEE. In DNA form, the CDR3 reads TGTGCCAGCAGCTTAGAACTAGCGGGAGTGTCACCGCAGTACTTC. It translates to CASSLELAGVSPQYF.

The chain has TRBV9 and TRBJ2-2; D unresolved. The V gene lost 1 base and the J gene lost 1 base, with 11 bases spanning the gap. Germline assignment: CDR1 SGDLS and CDR2 YYNGEE. The CDR3 runs 16 residues. The CDR3 sequence is CASSVRLQRNTGELFF. For the CDR3, the DNA is TGTGCCAGCAGCGTAAGGTTACAGAGGAACACCGGGGAGCTGTTTTTT.

The chain carries TRBV6-5 and TRBJ1-1; TRBD1 is a possible D gene (5 bases). Germline V gene lookup returns CDR1 MNHEY and CDR2 SVGAGI. The CDR3 has 15 amino acids. V was shortened by 3 bases and J by 4 bases, with 15 bases between the two germline ends. CDR3: CASSYRGAQGTEAFF. The CDR3 DNA reads as TGTGCCAGCAGTTATCGCGGGGCTCAGGGCACTGAAGCTTTCTTT.

This clone has only a few counts. The gene calls are TRBV30 and TRBJ1-5; D gene ambiguous. Trimming pared 0 bases from V and 1 base from J, leaving 10 bases between. This CDR3 comprises 15 residues. The V gene's germline CDR1 is GTSNPN and CDR2 SVGIG (reference sequence). The CDR3 DNA reads TGTGCCTGGAGTGTACCAGGCTCCAGCAATCAGCCCCAGCATTTT. Translation: CAWSVPGSSNQPQHF.

A word on this clone: In the same sample, other DNA sequences code for this CDR3. The gene calls are TRBV7-9 and TRBJ1-1, with a possible D match to TRBD1 (5 bases). CDR3 length: 12 amino acids. V was cut by 1 base and J by 10 bases, with 10 bases left in between. Germline V gene sequence: CDR1 SEHNR, CDR2 FQNEAQ (reference sequence). Written as DNA, the CDR3 is TGTGCCAGCAGCTTAGGGGGGGTAGGAGCTTTCTTT. This gives the protein CASSLGGVGAFF.

The rearrangement links TRBV13 to TRBJ1-1; 7 bases match TRBD1. The CDR3 sequence is 17 residues long. The germline V gene has CDR1 PRHDT and CDR2 FYEKMQ (reference sequence). The trim removed 3 bases at V and 4 bases at J, leaving 14 bases unmatched. CDR3 coding DNA: TGTGCCAGCAGCTTGAGGGGGCGCAAGGAAGGCGGCACTGAAGCTTTCTTT. Translated: CASSLRGRKEGGTEAFF.

This rearrangement joins TRBV30 to TRBJ2-3; 9 bases are a match to TRBD2. V lost 3 bases to trimming and J lost 2 bases; unmatched junction nucleotides: 3. Germline V gives CDR1 GTSNPN, CDR2 SVGIG (reference sequence). The CDR3 is 14 amino acids. Here the CDR3 reads CAWRQGLATDTQYF. CDR3 sequence (DNA): TGTGCCTGGAGACAGGGACTAGCCACAGATACGCAGTATTTT.

This clone was observed a handful of times. The chain employs TRBV9 and TRBJ2-7, with 7 nucleotides matching TRBD1. The CDR3 length is 15 residues. CDR1 and CDR2 (germline): SGDLS, YYNGEE. With V trimmed by 4 bases and J by 1 base, 8 bases remained unmatched. CDR3 nucleotides: TGTGCCAGCAGCCTAGGGGACAGTCCTTCCTACGAGCAGTACTTC. This sequence encodes CASSLGDSPSYEQYF.

The CDR3 coding sequence is TGTGCCAGTAGGAAGGAAGGGAGCAATGAGCAGTTCTTC. It specifies CASRKEGSNEQFF. This chain connects TRBV19 to TRBJ2-1, with TRBD2 as a possible D gene (5 bases). This CDR3 comprises 13 residues. Germline CDR1 LNHDA, CDR2 SQIVND (reference sequence). The V gene lost 6 bases and the J gene lost 6 bases, with 12 bases spanning the gap.

The chain links TRBV29-1 to TRBJ2-1; D might be TRBD1 or TRBD2, each matching 6 bases. The germline V and J ends were trimmed by 7 bases and 1 base, with 11 bases remaining between them. This CDR3 has 13 residues. CDR1 and CDR2 (germline): SQVTM, ANQGSEA. CDR3 protein: CSAEGGSYNEQFF. CDR3 bases: TGCAGCGCTGAGGGGGGTTCCTACAATGAGCAGTTCTTC.